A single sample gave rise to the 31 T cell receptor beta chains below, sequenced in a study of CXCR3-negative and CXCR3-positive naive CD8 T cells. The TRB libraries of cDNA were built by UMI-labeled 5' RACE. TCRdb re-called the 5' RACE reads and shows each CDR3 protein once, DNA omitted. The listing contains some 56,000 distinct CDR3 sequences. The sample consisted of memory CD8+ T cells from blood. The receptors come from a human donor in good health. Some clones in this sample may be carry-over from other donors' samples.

CDR3 in amino acids: CASSWIARGNEQFF. The chain has TRBV11-2 and TRBJ2-1; there is no DNA to check the TCRdb D call of TRBD1. Germline CDR1 and CDR2: SGHAT and FQNNGV. This CDR3 comprises 14 residues.

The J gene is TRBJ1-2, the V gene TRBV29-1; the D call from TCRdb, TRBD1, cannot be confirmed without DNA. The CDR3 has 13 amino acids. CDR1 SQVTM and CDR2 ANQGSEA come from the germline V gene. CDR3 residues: CSVEGTDNYGYTF.

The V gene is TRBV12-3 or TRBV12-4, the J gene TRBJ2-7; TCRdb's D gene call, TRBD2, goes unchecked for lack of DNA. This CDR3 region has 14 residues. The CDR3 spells CASSWVAGGYEQYF.

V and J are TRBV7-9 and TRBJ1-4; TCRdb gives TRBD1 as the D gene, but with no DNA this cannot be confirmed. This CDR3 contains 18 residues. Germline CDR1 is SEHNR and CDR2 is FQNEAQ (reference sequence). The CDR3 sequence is CASSLATQTRGRNEKLFF.

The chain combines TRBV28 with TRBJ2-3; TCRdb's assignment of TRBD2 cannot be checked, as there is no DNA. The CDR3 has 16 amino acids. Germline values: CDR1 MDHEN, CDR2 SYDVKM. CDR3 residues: CASTPVAAGDTDTQYF.

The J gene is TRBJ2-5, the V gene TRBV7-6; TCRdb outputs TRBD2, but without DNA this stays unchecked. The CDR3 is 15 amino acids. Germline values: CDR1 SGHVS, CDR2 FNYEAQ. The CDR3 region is CASSLEAGGWKTQYF.

The CDR3 reads CASSSYRGFNNEQFF. The chain employs TRBV28 and TRBJ2-1. Germline V lookup: CDR1 MDHEN, CDR2 SYDVKM. The CDR3 consists of 15 residues.

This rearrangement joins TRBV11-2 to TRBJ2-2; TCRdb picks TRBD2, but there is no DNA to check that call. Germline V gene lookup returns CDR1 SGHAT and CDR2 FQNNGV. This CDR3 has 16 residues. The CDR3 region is CASSFSSEGNTGELFF.

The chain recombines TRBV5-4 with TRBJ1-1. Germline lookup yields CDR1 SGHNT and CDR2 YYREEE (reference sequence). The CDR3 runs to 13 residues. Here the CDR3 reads CASSLMENTEAFF.

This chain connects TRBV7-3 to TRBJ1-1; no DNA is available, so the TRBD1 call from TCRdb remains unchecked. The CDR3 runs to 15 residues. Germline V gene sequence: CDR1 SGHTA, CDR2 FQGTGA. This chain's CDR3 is CTSSSMTGGNTEAFF.

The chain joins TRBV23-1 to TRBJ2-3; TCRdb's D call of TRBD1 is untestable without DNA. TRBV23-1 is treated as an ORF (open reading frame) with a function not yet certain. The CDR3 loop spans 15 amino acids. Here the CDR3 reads CASKLKGPDTDTQYF.

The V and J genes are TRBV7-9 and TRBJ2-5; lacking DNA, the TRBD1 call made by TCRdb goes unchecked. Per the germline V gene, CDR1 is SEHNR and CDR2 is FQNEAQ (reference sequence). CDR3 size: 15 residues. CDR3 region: CASSLEWTAGETQYF.

The CDR3 is CASKEAGTPGETQYF. The chain has TRBV12-3 or TRBV12-4 and TRBJ2-5; TCRdb's D call of TRBD1 is untestable without DNA. The CDR3 is made up of 15 amino acids.

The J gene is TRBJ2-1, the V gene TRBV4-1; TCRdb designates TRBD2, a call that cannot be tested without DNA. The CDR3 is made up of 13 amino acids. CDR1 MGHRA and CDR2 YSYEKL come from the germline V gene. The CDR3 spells CASSQDRAGEQFF.

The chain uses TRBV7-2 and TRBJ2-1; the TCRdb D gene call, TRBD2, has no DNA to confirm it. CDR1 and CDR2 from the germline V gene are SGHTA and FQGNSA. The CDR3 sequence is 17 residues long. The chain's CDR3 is CASSSRTSGRALHEQFF.

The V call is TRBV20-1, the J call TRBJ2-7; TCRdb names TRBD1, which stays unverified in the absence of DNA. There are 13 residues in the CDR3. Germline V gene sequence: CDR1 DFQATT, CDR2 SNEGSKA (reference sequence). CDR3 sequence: CSVHRGEVNEQYF.

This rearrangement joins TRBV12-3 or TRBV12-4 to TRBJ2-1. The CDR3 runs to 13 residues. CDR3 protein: CASSSVSYNEQFF.

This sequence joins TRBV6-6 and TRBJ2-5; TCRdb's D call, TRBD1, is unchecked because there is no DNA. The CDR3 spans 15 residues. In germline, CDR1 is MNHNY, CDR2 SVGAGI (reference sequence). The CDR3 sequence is CASSSGREEQETQYF.

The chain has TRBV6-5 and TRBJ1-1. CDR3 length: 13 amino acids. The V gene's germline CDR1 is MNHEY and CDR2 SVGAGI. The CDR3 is CASSLRLNTEAFF.

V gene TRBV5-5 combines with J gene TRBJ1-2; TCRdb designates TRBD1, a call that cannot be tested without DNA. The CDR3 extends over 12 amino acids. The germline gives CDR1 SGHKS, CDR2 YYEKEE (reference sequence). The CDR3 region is CASYGGPYGCTF.

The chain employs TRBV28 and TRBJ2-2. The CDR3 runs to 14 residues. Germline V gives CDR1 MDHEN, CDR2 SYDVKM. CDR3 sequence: CASSFTSLGGELFF.

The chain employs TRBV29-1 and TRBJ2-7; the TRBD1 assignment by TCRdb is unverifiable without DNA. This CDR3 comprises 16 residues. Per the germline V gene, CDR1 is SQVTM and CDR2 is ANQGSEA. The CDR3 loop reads CSVESPTGGLSYEQYF.

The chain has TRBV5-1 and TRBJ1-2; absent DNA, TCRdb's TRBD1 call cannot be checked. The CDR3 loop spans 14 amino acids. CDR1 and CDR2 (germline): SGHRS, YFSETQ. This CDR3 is CASSLESGSYGYTF.

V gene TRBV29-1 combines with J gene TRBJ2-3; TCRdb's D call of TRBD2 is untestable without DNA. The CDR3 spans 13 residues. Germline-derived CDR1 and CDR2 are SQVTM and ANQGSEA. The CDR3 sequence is CSVEGLYTDTQYF.

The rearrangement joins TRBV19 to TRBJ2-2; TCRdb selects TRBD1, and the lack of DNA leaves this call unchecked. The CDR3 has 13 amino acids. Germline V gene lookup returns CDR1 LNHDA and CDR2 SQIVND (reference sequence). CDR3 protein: CATPSGGPGELFF.

CDR3 amino acids: CASSQDPRGHETQYF. The gene calls are TRBV4-1 and TRBJ2-5; the D call of TRBD1 rests on TCRdb alone, since no DNA is present to check it. This CDR3 spans 15 amino acids. Germline V gene sequence: CDR1 MGHRA, CDR2 YSYEKL.

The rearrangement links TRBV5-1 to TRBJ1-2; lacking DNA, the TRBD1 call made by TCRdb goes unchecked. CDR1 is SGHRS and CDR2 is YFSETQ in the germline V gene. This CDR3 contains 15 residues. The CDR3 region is CASTPMTGMDYGYTF.

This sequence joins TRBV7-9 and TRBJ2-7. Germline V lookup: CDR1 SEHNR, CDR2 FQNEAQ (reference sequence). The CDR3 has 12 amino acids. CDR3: CASSLGIHEQYF.

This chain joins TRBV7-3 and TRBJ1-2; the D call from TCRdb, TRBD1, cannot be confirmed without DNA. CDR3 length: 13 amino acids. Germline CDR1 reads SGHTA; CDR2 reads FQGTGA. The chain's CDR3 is CASSFDSSYGYTF.

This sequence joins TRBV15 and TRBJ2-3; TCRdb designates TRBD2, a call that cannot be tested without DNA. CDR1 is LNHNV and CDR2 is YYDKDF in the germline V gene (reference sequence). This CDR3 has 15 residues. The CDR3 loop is CATSIQRGATDTQYF. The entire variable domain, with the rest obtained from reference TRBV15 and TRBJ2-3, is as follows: DAMVIQNPRYQVTQFGKPVTLSCSQTLNHNVMYWYQQKSSQAPKLLFHYYDKDFNNEADTPDNFQSRRPNTSFCFLDIRSPGLGDTAMYLCATSIQRGATDTQYFGPGTRLTVL.

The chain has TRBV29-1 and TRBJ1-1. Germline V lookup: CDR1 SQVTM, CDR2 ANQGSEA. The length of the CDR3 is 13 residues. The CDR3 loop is CSVDSRTNTEAFF.